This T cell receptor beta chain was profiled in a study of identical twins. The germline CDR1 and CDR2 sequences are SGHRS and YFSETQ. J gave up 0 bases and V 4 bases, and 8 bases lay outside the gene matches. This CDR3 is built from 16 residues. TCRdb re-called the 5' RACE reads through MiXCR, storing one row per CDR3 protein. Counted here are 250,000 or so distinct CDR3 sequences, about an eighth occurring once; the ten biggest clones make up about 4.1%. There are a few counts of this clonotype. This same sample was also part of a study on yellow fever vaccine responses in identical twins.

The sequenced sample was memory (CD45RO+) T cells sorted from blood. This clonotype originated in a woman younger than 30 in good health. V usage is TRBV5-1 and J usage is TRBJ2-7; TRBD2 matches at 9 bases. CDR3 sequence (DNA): TGCGCCAGCAGCCCGGTTAGCGGGGGTAGCTCCTACGAGCAGTACTTC. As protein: CASSPVSGGSSYEQYF.